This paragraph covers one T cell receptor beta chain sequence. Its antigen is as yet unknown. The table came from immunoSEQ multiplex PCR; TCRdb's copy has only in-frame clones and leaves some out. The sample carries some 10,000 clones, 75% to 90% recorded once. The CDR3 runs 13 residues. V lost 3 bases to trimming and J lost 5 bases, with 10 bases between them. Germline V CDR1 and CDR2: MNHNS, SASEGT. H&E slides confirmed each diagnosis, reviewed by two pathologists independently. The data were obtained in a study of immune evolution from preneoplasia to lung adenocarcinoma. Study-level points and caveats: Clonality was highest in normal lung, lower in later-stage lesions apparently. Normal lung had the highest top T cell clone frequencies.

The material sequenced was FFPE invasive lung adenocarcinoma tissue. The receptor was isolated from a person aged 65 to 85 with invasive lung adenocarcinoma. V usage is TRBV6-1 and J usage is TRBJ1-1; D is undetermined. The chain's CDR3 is CASSERKVTEAFF. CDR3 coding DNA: TGTGCCAGCAGTGAGCGCAAAGTAACTGAAGCTTTCTTT.